These 13 T cell receptor beta chains were all obtained from the same sample, sequenced in a study of PD-1 blockade in classical Hodgkin lymphoma. Assay: immunoSEQ multiplex PCR; the TCRdb copy retains only in-frame clones and omits some. The sample holds approximately 9,900 clones; under 80% are singletons and the top ten take 9.5% to 13%. Regarding time point: cycle 4 day 1 (C4D1), after less than seven weeks of nivolumab. Brentuximab vedotin exposure varied among the patients, all of whom had relapsed after autologous stem cell transplantation. Magnetic depletion of non-target cells from thawed PBMCs yielded purified CD8+ T cells. This specimen was CD8+ T cells from blood, taken before the fourth cycle of nivolumab. All receptors come from a human donor with classical Hodgkin lymphoma.

This chain links TRBV9 with TRBJ2-1; TRBD2 agrees at 10 bases. J lost 7 bases, V lost 4 bases, and 8 bases had no gene match. The CDR3 contains 15 residues. Germline V gives CDR1 SGDLS, CDR2 YYNGEE. CDR3 coding DNA: TGTGCCAGCAGCCTAAGCGGGAGGGCCGCGAATGAGCAGTTCTTC. Translating it yields CASSLSGRAANEQFF.

This chain joins TRBV19 and TRBJ1-2; no definite D call. CDR3 length: 13 residues. Germline V lookup: CDR1 LNHDA, CDR2 SQIVND (reference sequence). Trimming stripped 5 bases from V and 1 base from J, with 8 bases between. CDR3 sequence reads: CASSPTINYGYTF. Here the CDR3 DNA reads TGTGCCAGTAGTCCAACCATTAACTATGGCTACACCTTC. Filled out from reference TRBV19 and TRBJ1-2, the complete variable domain reads DGGITQSPKYLFRKEGQNVTLSCEQNLNHDAMYWYRQDPGQGLRLIYYSQIVNDFQKGDIAEGYSVSREKKESFPLTVTSAQKNPTAFYLCASSPTINYGYTFGSGTRLTVV.

J is TRBJ1-2 and V is TRBV7-9; the D is unclear. Germline lookup yields CDR1 SEHNR and CDR2 FQNEAQ (reference sequence). This CDR3 contains 13 residues. The germline V and J ends were trimmed by 1 base and 7 bases, with 10 bases remaining between them. CDR3 in amino acids: CASSLGSVVGYTF. The CDR3 nucleotides read TGTGCCAGCAGCTTAGGGTCGGTGGTTGGCTACACCTTC.

The chain links TRBV5-4 to TRBJ2-3, with a tentative D call TRBD2 (5 bases). This CDR3 contains 16 residues. Trimming removed 0 bases at V and 2 bases at J, with 13 bases between. Germline assignment: CDR1 SGHNT and CDR2 YYREEE (reference sequence). The DNA of the CDR3 is TGTGCCAGCAGCTTGGACGCGCGGGCTTCCACAGATACGCAGTATTTT. This gives the protein CASSLDARASTDTQYF. Together with reference TRBV5-4 and TRBJ2-3, the CDR3 gives the full variable domain: ETGVTQSPTHLIKTRGQQVTLRCSSQSGHNTVSWYQQALGQGPQFIFQYYREEENGRGNFPPRFSGLQFPNYSSELNVNALELDDSALYLCASSLDARASTDTQYFGPGTRLTVL.

The genes are TRBV6-5 and TRBJ1-5; maybe TRBD1 (5 bases). The germline CDR1 and CDR2 sequences are MNHEY and SVGAGI. CDR3 length: 13 residues. Trimming removed 0 bases at V and 7 bases at J, with 7 bases between. As DNA, the CDR3 is TGTGCCAGCAGTTACTCAGGGGACCAGCCCCAGCATTTT. This encodes CASSYSGDQPQHF.

This chain links TRBV7-6 with TRBJ1-1; D is unclear. This CDR3 is built from 14 residues. Germline V gives CDR1 SGHVS, CDR2 FNYEAQ. V lost 5 bases and J 5 bases, leaving 15 bases between the germline ends. The DNA of the CDR3 is TGTGCCAGCAGCAACTCGCACCGGGTGACTGAAGCTTTCTTT. Translation: CASSNSHRVTEAFF.

The table lists this clone with a few counts. The chain's CDR3 is CASSSYHTDEQYF. For the CDR3, the DNA is TGTGCCAGCAGCTCCTACCACACCGACGAGCAGTACTTC. The V call is TRBV7-8, the J call TRBJ2-7; D remains unclear. The CDR3 length is 13 residues. Trimming took off 4 bases at V and 5 bases at J, with 12 bases between the two ends. Germline V gene lookup returns CDR1 SGHVS and CDR2 FQNEAQ.

J is TRBJ2-1 and V is TRBV5-5, with 7 bases matching TRBD2. Trimming took 0 bases from V and 5 from J; bases not matched to a gene: 8. Germline CDR1 and CDR2: SGHKS and YYEKEE (reference sequence). This CDR3 spans 16 amino acids. The CDR3: CASSLGGAGRDNEQFF. In DNA, the CDR3 is TGTGCCAGCAGCTTGGGGGGCGCAGGGAGGGACAATGAGCAGTTCTTC.

V is TRBV9 and J is TRBJ2-3; D possibly matches TRBD1 or TRBD2 (6 bases each). The CDR3 sequence is 16 residues long. Trimming pared 3 bases from V and 3 bases from J, leaving 17 bases between. Germline CDR1 reads SGDLS; CDR2 reads YYNGEE. As DNA, the CDR3 is TGTGCCAGCAGCGCTCGTGGGGGGCAGCGGACAGATACGCAGTATTTT. This translates into CASSARGGQRTDTQYF.

By share, this clone counts as large. The CDR3 region is CASSQWTGVGQPQHF. Written as DNA, the CDR3 is TGTGCCAGCAGCCAATGGACAGGGGTAGGTCAGCCCCAGCATTTT. The chain carries TRBV4-2 and TRBJ1-5; TRBD1 matches at 9 bases. The V and J ends lost 2 bases and 6 bases, in that order; junction bases with no gene match: 5. Germline V CDR1 and CDR2: LGHNA, YNFKEQ. The CDR3 runs 15 residues.

V gene TRBV18 combines with J gene TRBJ1-1, with 8 bases fitting TRBD1. CDR3 length equals 17 residues. Looked up from germline, CDR1 is KGHSH and CDR2 is LQKENI. The V and J ends lost 3 bases and 1 base, in that order; junction bases with no gene match: 10. CDR3 in amino acids: CASSPWTGTTQNTEAFF. In DNA form, the CDR3 reads TGTGCCAGCTCACCCTGGACAGGGACAACGCAGAACACTGAAGCTTTCTTT.

The chain links TRBV5-1 to TRBJ2-5; D possibly corresponds to TRBD1 (5 bases). Between the trimmed V and J ends, which lost 3 bases and 1 base, there was a span of 13 bases. Per germline, CDR1 SGHRS and CDR2 YFSETQ. This CDR3 contains 15 residues. Here the CDR3 reads CASSWGGAPQETQYF. The CDR3 bases are TGCGCCAGCAGCTGGGGCGGAGCCCCCCAAGAGACCCAGTACTTC.

Only a few counts were recorded for this clone. The chain employs TRBV4-1 and TRBJ1-6, with D hard to call. The CDR3 covers 14 residues. Germline V gives CDR1 MGHRA, CDR2 YSYEKL. V was trimmed by 2 bases and J by 14 bases, leaving 16 bases between them. The CDR3 loop reads CASSQSTRLWTLHF. CDR3 sequence (DNA): TGCGCCAGCAGCCAATCTACTCGCCTTTGGACCCTCCACTTT.